Here is one T cell receptor beta chain with its context. Sequencing was performed with immunoSEQ multiplex PCR; in TCRdb, only in-frame clones are kept and a portion is missing. The sample includes fewer than 350,000 clones, about 85% of them seen just once. This sample is drawn from a study of blood T cell repertoires in COVID-19. Study context: PBMCs, B-cell-depleted T cells, or T cells were the source of the cDNA or gDNA that made up the material.

The CDR3 spans 16 residues. V lost 6 bases to trimming and J lost 4 bases, with 20 bases between them. The V gene's germline CDR1 is LGHDT and CDR2 YNNKEL (reference sequence). This TCR came from a woman in her thirties who had been exposed to COVID-19. The sequencing sample was made of PBMCs or T cells enriched from blood (not recorded which). The chain couples TRBV3-1 (or the pseudogene TRBV3-2) to TRBJ2-3, with a weak D call TRBD1 (6 bases). The chain's CDR3 is CASSISSGASADTQYF. CDR3 sequence (DNA): TGTGCCAGCAGTATTTCCTCAGGGGCCAGTGCAGATACGCAGTATTTT.